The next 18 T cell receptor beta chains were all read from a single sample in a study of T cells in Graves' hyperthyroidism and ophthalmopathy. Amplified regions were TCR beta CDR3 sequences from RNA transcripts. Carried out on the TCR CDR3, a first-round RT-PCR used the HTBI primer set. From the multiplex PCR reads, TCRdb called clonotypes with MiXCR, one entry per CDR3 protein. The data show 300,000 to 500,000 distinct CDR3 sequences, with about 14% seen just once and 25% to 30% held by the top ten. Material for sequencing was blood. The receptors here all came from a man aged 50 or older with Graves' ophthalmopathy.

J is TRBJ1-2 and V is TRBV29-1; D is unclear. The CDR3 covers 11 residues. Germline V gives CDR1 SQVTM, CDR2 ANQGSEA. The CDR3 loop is CSVPLENGYTF. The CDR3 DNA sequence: TGCAGTGTACCCCTGGAGAATGGCTACACCTTC. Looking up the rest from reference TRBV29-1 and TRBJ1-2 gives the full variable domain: SAVISQKPSRDICQRGTSLTIQCQVDSQVTMMFWYRQQPGQSLTLIATANQGSEATYESGFVIDKFPISRPNLTFSTLTVSNMSPEDSSIYLCSVPLENGYTFGSGTRLTVV.

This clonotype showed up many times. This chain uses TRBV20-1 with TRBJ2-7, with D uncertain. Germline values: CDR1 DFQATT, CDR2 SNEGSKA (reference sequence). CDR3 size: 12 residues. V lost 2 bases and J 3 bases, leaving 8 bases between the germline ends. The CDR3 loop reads CSARLRDYEQYF. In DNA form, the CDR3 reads TGCAGTGCTAGACTAAGGGACTACGAGCAGTACTTC.

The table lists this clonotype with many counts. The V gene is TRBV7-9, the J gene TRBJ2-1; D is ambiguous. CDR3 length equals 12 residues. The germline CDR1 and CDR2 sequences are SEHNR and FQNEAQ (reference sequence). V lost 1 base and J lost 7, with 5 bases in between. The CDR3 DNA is TGTGCCAGCAGCTTAGGGGTAAATGAGCAGTTCTTC. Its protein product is CASSLGVNEQFF. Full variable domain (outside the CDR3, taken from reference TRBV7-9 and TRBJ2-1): DTGVSQNPRHKITKRGQNVTFRCDPISEHNRLYWYRQTLGQGPEFLTYFQNEAQLEKSRLLSDRFSAERPKGSFSTLEIQRTEQGDSAMYLCASSLGVNEQFFGPGTRLTVL.

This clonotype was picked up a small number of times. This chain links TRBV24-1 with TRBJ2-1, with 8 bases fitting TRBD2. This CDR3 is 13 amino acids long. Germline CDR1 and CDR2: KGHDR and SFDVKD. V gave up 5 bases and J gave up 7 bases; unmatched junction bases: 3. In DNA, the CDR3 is TGTGCCACCAGTGCTAGCGGGTTGAATGAGCAGTTCTTC. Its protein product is CATSASGLNEQFF.

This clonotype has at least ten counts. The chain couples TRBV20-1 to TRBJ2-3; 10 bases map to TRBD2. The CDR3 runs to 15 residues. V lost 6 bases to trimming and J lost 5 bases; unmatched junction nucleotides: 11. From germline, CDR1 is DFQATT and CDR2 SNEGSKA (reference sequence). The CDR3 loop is CSANRLAGVGDTQYF. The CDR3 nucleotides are TGCAGTGCAAACCGTCTAGCGGGAGTGGGAGATACGCAGTATTTT.

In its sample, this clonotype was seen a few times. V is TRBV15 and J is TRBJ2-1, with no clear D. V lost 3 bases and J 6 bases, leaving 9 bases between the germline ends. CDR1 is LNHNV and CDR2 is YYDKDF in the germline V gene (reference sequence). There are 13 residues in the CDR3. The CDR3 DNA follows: TGTGCCACCAGCAGCTTCGGCGTCAATGAGCAGTTCTTC. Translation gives CATSSFGVNEQFF.

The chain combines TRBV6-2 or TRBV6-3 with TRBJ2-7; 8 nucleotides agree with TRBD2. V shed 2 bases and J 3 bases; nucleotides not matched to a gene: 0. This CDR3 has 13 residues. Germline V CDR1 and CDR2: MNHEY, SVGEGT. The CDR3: CASSYRGGYEQYF. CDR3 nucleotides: TGTGCCAGCAGTTACCGGGGGGGCTACGAGCAGTACTTC.

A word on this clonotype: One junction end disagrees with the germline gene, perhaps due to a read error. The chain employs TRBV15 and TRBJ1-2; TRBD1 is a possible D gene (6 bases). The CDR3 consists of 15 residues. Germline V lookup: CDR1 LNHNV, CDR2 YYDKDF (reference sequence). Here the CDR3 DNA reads TGTGCCACCAGCCCTGACAGGAGCCTCTCCTATGGCTACATCTTC. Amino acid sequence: CATSPDRSLSYGYIF.

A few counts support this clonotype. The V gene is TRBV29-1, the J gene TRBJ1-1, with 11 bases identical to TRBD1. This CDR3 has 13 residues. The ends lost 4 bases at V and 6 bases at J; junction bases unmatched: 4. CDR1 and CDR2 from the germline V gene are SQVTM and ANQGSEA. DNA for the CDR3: TGCAGCGTTGGGACAGGGGGCCCCGCTGAAGCTTTCTTT. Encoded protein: CSVGTGGPAEAFF. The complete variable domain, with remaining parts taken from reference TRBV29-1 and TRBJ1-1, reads SAVISQKPSRDICQRGTSLTIQCQVDSQVTMMFWYRQQPGQSLTLIATANQGSEATYESGFVIDKFPISRPNLTFSTLTVSNMSPEDSSIYLCSVGTGGPAEAFFGQGTRLTVV.

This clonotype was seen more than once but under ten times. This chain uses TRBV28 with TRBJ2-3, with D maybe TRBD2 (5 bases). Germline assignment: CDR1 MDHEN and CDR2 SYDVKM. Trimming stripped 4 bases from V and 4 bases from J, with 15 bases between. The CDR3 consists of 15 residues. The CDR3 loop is CASSSPRAGADTQYF. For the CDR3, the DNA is TGTGCCAGCAGTTCCCCCCGGGCCGGGGCAGATACGCAGTATTTT.

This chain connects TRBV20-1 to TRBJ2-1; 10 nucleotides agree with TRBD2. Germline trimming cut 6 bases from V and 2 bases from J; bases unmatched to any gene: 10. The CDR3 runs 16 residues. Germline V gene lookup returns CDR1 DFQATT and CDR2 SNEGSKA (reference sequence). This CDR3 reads CSAIDRTSGPYNEQFF. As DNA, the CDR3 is TGCAGTGCCATTGACAGGACTAGCGGACCCTACAATGAGCAGTTCTTC.

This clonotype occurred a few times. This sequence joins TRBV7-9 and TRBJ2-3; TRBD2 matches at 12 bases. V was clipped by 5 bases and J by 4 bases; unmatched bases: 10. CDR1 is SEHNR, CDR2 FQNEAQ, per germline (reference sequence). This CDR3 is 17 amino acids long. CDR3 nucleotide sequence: TGTGCCAGCAGCCCCCGGTGGGCTAGCGGGAGGGCAGATACGCAGTATTTT. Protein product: CASSPRWASGRADTQYF. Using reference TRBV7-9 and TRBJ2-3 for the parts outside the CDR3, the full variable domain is DTGVSQNPRHKITKRGQNVTFRCDPISEHNRLYWYRQTLGQGPEFLTYFQNEAQLEKSRLLSDRFSAERPKGSFSTLEIQRTEQGDSAMYLCASSPRWASGRADTQYFGPGTRLTVL.

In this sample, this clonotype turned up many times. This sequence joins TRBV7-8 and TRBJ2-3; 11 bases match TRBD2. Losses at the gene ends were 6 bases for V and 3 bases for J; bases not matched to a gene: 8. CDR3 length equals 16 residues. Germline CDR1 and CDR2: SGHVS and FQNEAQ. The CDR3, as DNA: TGTGCCAGCAGAAATATAGCGGGAGGGTTGACAGATACGCAGTATTTT. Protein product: CASRNIAGGLTDTQYF. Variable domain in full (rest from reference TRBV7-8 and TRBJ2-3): GAGVSQSPRYKVAKRGQDVALRCDPISGHVSLFWYQQALGQGPEFLTYFQNEAQLDKSGLPSDRFFAERPEGSVSTLKIQRTQQEDSAVYLCASRNIAGGLTDTQYFGPGTRLTVL.

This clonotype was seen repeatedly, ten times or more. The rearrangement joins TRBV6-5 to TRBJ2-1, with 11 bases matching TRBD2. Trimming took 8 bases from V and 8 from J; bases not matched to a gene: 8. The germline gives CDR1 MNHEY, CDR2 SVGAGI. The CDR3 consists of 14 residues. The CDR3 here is CASLRLAGTDEQFF. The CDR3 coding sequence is TGTGCCAGCCTTAGACTAGCGGGAACTGATGAGCAGTTCTTC.

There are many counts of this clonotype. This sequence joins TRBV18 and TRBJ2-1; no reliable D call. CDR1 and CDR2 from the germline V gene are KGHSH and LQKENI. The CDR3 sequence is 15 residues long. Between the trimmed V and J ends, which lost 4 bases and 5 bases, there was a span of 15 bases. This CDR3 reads CASSRLPMSNNEQFF. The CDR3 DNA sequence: TGTGCCAGCTCACGATTACCGATGAGTAACAATGAGCAGTTCTTC.

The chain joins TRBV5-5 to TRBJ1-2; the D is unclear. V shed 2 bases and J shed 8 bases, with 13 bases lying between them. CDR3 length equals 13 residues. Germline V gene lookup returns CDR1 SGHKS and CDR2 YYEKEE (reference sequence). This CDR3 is CASSFTQNRGYTF. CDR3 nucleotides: TGTGCCAGCAGCTTCACACAAAACCGGGGCTACACCTTC.

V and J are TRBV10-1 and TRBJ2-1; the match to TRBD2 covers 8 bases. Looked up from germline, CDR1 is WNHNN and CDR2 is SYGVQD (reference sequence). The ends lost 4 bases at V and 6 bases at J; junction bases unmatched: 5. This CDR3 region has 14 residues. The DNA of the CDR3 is TGCGCCAGCAGTGCTAGCGGGCTACCCAATGAGCAGTTCTTC. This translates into CASSASGLPNEQFF.

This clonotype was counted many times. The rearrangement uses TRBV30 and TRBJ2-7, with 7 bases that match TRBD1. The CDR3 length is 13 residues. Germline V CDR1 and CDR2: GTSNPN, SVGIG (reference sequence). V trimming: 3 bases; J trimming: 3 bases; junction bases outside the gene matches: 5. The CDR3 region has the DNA TGTGCCTGGAGCCGGACAGGTGGCTACGAGCAGTACTTC. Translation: CAWSRTGGYEQYF.